A selection of T cell receptor beta chains follows, all from one sample in a study of T cell clones after liver transplantation. The repertoire was sequenced with immunoSEQ multiplex PCR; TCRdb's copy has only in-frame clones and lacks some. The sample has 45,000 to 55,000 clones, roughly 80% seen once. This specimen consisted of CD4+ T cells from blood, obtained before liver transplant. The receptor set was obtained from a human donor who received a liver transplant. Each CDR3 is given with its conserved first and last residue. The D gene is left open where the match is weak. Only part of the rows carry a size: once, few, many, or a class if the clone is expanded.

j_call | v_call | d_call | cdr3_length | clone_size | cdr3_aa
TRBJ1-1 | TRBV18 | TRBD1 | 16 | . | CASSPPRQGANTEAFF
TRBJ2-5 | TRBV6-4 | . | 16 | . | CASSFPPGPTEETQYF
TRBJ1-2 | TRBV21-1 | . | 14 | . | CATPLPGRFYGYTF
TRBJ2-2 | TRBV27 | . | 15 | few | CAPPLEAGQTGELFF
TRBJ1-2 | TRBV7-9 | TRBD1 | 16 | . | CASSLAGTGRNYGYTF
TRBJ2-1 | TRBV29-1 | TRBD1 | 14 | . | CSASTGGFHNEQFF
TRBJ2-3 | TRBV29-1 | . | 12 | . | CSGGPSRDTQYF
TRBJ1-1 | TRBV25-1 | . | 15 | . | CASSGQGVWSTEAFF
TRBJ1-4 | TRBV4-1 | . | 12 | once | CASSRSFEKLFF
TRBJ1-5 | TRBV6-4 | . | 16 | . | CASSQGHRDSNQPQHF
TRBJ1-1 | TRBV15 | . | 15 | . | CATSRYLGAGTEAFF
TRBJ2-7 | TRBV6-5 | . | 15 | . | CASMSLGTATYEQYF
TRBJ1-1 | TRBV5-6 | TRBD1 | 14 | . | CASSWDRLNTEAFF
TRBJ2-1 | TRBV7-7 | . | 17 | . | CASSLGAPGSGGHEQFF
TRBJ1-1 | TRBV5-4 | . | 14 | . | CASSSKQGPTEAFF
TRBJ1-4 | TRBV4-1 | . | 15 | . | CASSQEVTTNEKLFF
TRBJ1-1 | TRBV5-6 | TRBD1 | 14 | . | CASSAQQGVGRAFF
TRBJ2-1 | TRBV6-4 | . | 14 | . | CASSQTGAANEQFF
TRBJ2-7 | TRBV7-2 | TRBD2 | 15 | . | CASSFTSGRNYEQYF
TRBJ2-1 | TRBV4-2 | . | 16 | . | CASSQNDWSGGNEQFF
TRBJ1-3 | TRBV4-1 | TRBD1 | 16 | medium-sized | CASSHLTGDSGNTIYF
TRBJ2-7 | TRBV9 | TRBD1 | 14 | . | CASSVVPQGDEQYF
TRBJ1-1 | TRBV5-4 | TRBD1 | 14 | once | CASSSGTGVTEAFF
TRBJ2-3 | TRBV19 | . | 15 | once | CASKRVGSTTDTQYF
TRBJ2-5 | TRBV5-4 | TRBD1 | 16 | . | CASSSIDRGARKTQYF
TRBJ2-7 | TRBV9 | . | 14 | few | CASSPSQQAAGQYF
TRBJ1-4 | TRBV6-5 | TRBD1 | 12 | once | CASRTGNEKLFF
TRBJ2-7 | TRBV4-1 | TRBD1 | 14 | . | CASSQDDRVDEQYF
TRBJ2-6 | TRBV28 | . | 15 | . | CASKGADSGANVLTF
TRBJ1-5 | TRBV5-1 | . | 14 | once | CASSLGGGGQPQHF
TRBJ2-5 | TRBV7-2 | . | 15 | . | CASSSRQPAQETQYF
TRBJ2-1 | TRBV7-2 | TRBD2 | 16 | once | CASSSPGTRGYNEQFF
TRBJ1-4 | TRBV25-1 | . | 14 | . | CASNPGLGNEKLFF
TRBJ2-2 | TRBV18 | . | 12 | . | CASSRSTGELFF
TRBJ2-7 | TRBV4-1 | . | 16 | . | CASSQEGWSGAYEQYF
TRBJ1-2 | TRBV7-2 | . | 13 | . | CASSSSDTYGYTF
TRBJ2-1 | TRBV5-6 | . | 14 | . | CASSLVGTRNEQFF
TRBJ2-2 | TRBV9 | . | 15 | once | CASSVVPENTGELFF
TRBJ2-3 | TRBV5-1 | . | 16 | . | CASSLGVQRTTDTQYF
TRBJ2-3 | TRBV5-6 | . | 13 | . | CASSLKGPDTQYF
TRBJ1-2 | TRBV6-4 | TRBD1 | 15 | . | CASSDTTQGQYGYTF
TRBJ2-7 | TRBV6-1 | . | 11 | . | CASSPAYEQYF
TRBJ2-3 | TRBV23-1 | . | 15 | . | CASDWTSQSTDTQYF
TRBJ2-7 | TRBV30 | . | 11 | . | CAWSVPGEQYF
TRBJ2-2 | TRBV4-3 | TRBD2 | 17 | . | CASSPRSSGGPTGELFF
TRBJ2-3 | TRBV2 | . | 16 | . | CASSPQGTILTDTQYF
TRBJ2-1 | TRBV6-1 | . | 13 | . | CASSEASYNEQFF
TRBJ1-3 | TRBV11-2 | . | 15 | . | CASSRLMGSGNTIYF
TRBJ2-3 | TRBV5-4 | . | 15 | . | CASSGGLGSRDTQYF